There are many counts of the clone carrying this T cell receptor beta chain. The antigen is not known. The CDR3 loop spans 19 amino acids. The V end was cut by 6 bases, the J end by 4 bases, with 31 bases between. CDR1 DFQATT and CDR2 SNEGSKA come from the germline V gene (reference sequence). These data belong to a study of early T cells in non-severe SARS-CoV-2 infection. Study-wide context: Sequenced bulk RNA came from whole blood that was unsorted, and chains were unpaired.

The study's findings and limits: The matching step, a VDJdb search, favored anti-spike CD8 responses and missed private and CD4 specificities.

Separate cDNA molecules each had unique molecular identifiers attached to them. TCRdb recomputed calls from the 5' RACE reads with MiXCR, one row per CDR3 protein. The table lists tens of thousands of distinct CDR3 sequences, roughly 11% of them singletons. Sample: whole blood. The rearrangement joins TRBV20-1 to TRBJ2-1; the D gene is possibly TRBD1 (6 bases). The clonotype was recovered from an adult who was a healthcare worker with PCR-confirmed SARS-CoV-2 infection or an uninfected control (not recorded which). The CDR3 spells CSALKVGQEQLLPYNEQFF. Written as DNA, the CDR3 is TGCAGTGCCCTAAAGGTGGGACAAGAACAACTCTTGCCTTACAATGAGCAGTTCTTC.